Each of the 26 T cell receptor beta chains below was sequenced from the same sample in a study of cytomegalovirus exposure and HLA in healthy donors. The PCR made use of 60 Vbeta and 13 Jbeta primers. Measured with immunoSEQ multiplex PCR; TCRdb has only the in-frame clones, and not every one. The table lists under 200,000 clones, 75% of them singletons. Sequences were obtained from PBMCs. These receptors were obtained from a male donor in good health and CMV-seronegative.

This chain connects TRBV6-5 to TRBJ1-5, with 8 positions matching TRBD1. From germline, CDR1 is MNHEY and CDR2 SVGAGI. The CDR3 is 15 amino acids. Losses at the gene ends were 6 bases for V and 3 bases for J; bases not matched to a gene: 7. The CDR3 DNA reads TGTGCCAGCAGACCGGACAGGGCGATCAATCAGCCCCAGCATTTT. Encoded protein: CASRPDRAINQPQHF.

This chain joins TRBV28 and TRBJ1-1; D might be TRBD1 (5 bases). The V end was cut by 4 bases, the J end by 5 bases, with 8 bases between. Germline CDR1 is MDHEN and CDR2 is SYDVKM. CDR3 length: 12 residues. The CDR3 loop is CASSSGLTEAFF. CDR3 in DNA: TGTGCCAGCAGTTCAGGGTTGACTGAAGCTTTCTTT.

The chain is built from TRBV6-1 and TRBJ1-1; D is undetermined. The CDR3 contains 14 residues. With 2 bases removed from V and 1 base from J, the gap between germline ends came to 8 bases. From germline, CDR1 is MNHNS and CDR2 SASEGT. CDR3 sequence reads: CASSESRENTEAFF. The CDR3 nucleotides read TGTGCCAGCAGTGAATCTCGAGAGAACACTGAAGCTTTCTTT.

The chain has TRBV5-6 and TRBJ2-5; D ambiguous. Germline loops: CDR1 SGHDT, CDR2 YYEEEE. The CDR3 extends over 13 amino acids. Trimming stripped 0 bases from V and 3 bases from J, with 6 bases between. As DNA, the CDR3 is TGTGCCAGCAGCTTGGCAGGAAAAGAGACCCAGTACTTC. Translating gives CASSLAGKETQYF.

The rearrangement links TRBV2 to TRBJ2-5, with TRBD2 matching 7 bases. V trimming: 6 bases; J trimming: 4 bases; junction bases outside the gene matches: 14. There are 16 residues in the CDR3. Germline CDR1 SNHLY, CDR2 FYNNEI. DNA of the CDR3: TGTGCCAGCAGGGGGATGGGGCTAGCGGTCCGAGAGACCCAGTACTTC. Residues: CASRGMGLAVRETQYF.

The DNA for the CDR3 is TGTGCCACCCTAACCTCCTACGAGCAGTACTTC. Translated: CATLTSYEQYF. The chain uses TRBV6-5 and TRBJ2-7; D unclear. V lost 10 bases, J lost 0 bases, and 7 bases lay in between. CDR1 and CDR2 from the germline V gene are MNHEY and SVGAGI. The CDR3 spans 11 residues.

This sequence joins TRBV5-1 and TRBJ2-2; 12 bases align to TRBD2. The J segment lost 7 bases and the V segment lost 5 bases, leaving 12 bases of the junction unmatched. The CDR3 runs 17 residues. CDR1 is SGHRS and CDR2 is YFSETQ in the germline V gene. CDR3 region: CASRPTASGGAHGELFF. The CDR3 coding sequence is TGCGCCAGCAGGCCCACTGCTAGCGGGGGGGCCCACGGGGAGCTGTTTTTT.

The gene calls are TRBV5-1 and TRBJ2-3; 14 nucleotides match TRBD2. With V trimmed by 4 bases and J by 2 bases, 9 bases remained unmatched. Germline V gene data show CDR1 as SGHRS and CDR2 as YFSETQ. This CDR3 is built from 18 residues. CDR3 protein: CASSPAWTSGRHTDTQYF. The CDR3 nucleotides are TGCGCCAGCAGCCCCGCCTGGACTAGCGGGAGGCACACAGATACGCAGTATTTT.

The chain has TRBV6-6 and TRBJ2-2; TRBD1 aligns across 7 bases. This CDR3 is built from 15 residues. Germline-derived CDR1 and CDR2 are MNHNY and SVGAGI (reference sequence). Unmatched junction bases numbered 1, after V lost 2 bases and J lost 1 base. DNA for the CDR3: TGTGCCAGCAGTTACAGACAGGGGAACACCGGGGAGCTGTTTTTT. It codes for CASSYRQGNTGELFF.

J is TRBJ2-3 and V is TRBV7-3, with 9 bases that match TRBD1. Looked up from germline, CDR1 is SGHTA and CDR2 is FQGTGA. The CDR3 has 14 residues. V gave up 2 bases and J gave up 7 bases; unmatched junction bases: 4. CDR3 in DNA: TGTGCCAGCAGCTTAGGACAGGGGAGTTATACGCAGTATTTT. Its protein product is CASSLGQGSYTQYF. Complete variable domain (other parts from reference TRBV7-3 and TRBJ2-3): GAGVSQTPSNKVTEKGKYVELRCDPISGHTALYWYRQSLGQGPEFLIYFQGTGAADDSGLPNDRFFAVRPEGSVSTLKIQRTERGDSAVYLCASSLGQGSYTQYFGPGTRLTVL.

The CDR3 sequence is CASSPGQRSTDTQYF. CDR3 nucleotides: TGTGCCAGCAGCCCGGGACAGAGGAGCACAGATACGCAGTATTTT. This chain joins TRBV11-3 and TRBJ2-3; TRBD1 agrees at 7 bases. Germline V gene lookup returns CDR1 SGHNT and CDR2 YENEEA. This CDR3 has 15 residues. V gave up 5 bases and J gave up 0 bases; unmatched junction bases: 5.

The gene calls are TRBV6-5 and TRBJ1-2; 8 positions match TRBD1. The CDR3 has 12 residues. The germline CDR1 and CDR2 sequences are MNHEY and SVGAGI. Losses at the gene ends were 5 bases for V and 7 bases for J; bases not matched to a gene: 3. The CDR3 coding sequence is TGTGCCAGCAGTCCTGGACAGGGTGGCTACACCTTC. The encoded protein is CASSPGQGGYTF.

V and J are TRBV7-6 and TRBJ2-3; a weak D match, TRBD2 (7 bases). Germline CDR1 reads SGHVS; CDR2 reads FNYEAQ. The V end was cut by 0 bases, the J end by 2 bases, with 12 bases between. The CDR3 runs to 16 residues. The CDR3 DNA sequence: TGTGCCAGCAGCTTAGCGAGAGGGGGGGCCACAGATACGCAGTATTTT. Its protein product is CASSLARGGATDTQYF. The variable domain in full, with the rest retrieved from reference TRBV7-6 and TRBJ2-3, is GAGVSQSPRYKVTKRGQDVALRCDPISGHVSLYWYRQALGQGPEFLTYFNYEAQQDKSGLPNDRFSAERPEGSISTLTIQRTEQRDSAMYRCASSLARGGATDTQYFGPGTRLTVL.

The chain combines TRBV2 with TRBJ2-7, with D possibly being TRBD1 (5 bases). This CDR3 has 14 residues. Germline V gene data show CDR1 as SNHLY and CDR2 as FYNNEI. V gave up 2 bases and J gave up 2 bases, with 10 bases separating them. The CDR3: CASSEQGKAYEQYF. In nucleotides, the CDR3 is TGTGCCAGCAGTGAACAGGGAAAGGCCTACGAGCAGTACTTC.

This clone was seen once. The rearrangement joins TRBV5-1 to TRBJ2-4; 8 positions agree with TRBD1. The trim removed 1 base at V and 9 bases at J, leaving 9 bases unmatched. The CDR3 is made up of 15 amino acids. Germline assignment: CDR1 SGHRS and CDR2 YFSETQ. The CDR3: CASSLLDRELGIQYF. Here the CDR3 DNA reads TGCGCCAGCAGCTTGCTGGACAGGGAGTTAGGCATTCAGTACTTC.

The chain links TRBV7-3 to TRBJ2-3, with 9 bases fitting TRBD2. The V and J ends lost 8 bases and 5 bases, in that order; junction bases with no gene match: 8. The CDR3 consists of 14 residues. Germline CDR1 and CDR2: SGHTA and FQGTGA. CDR3 nucleotides: TGTGCCAGCTCGGAGGGACTAGCTCAAGATACGCAGTATTTT. Translation gives CASSEGLAQDTQYF.

This clone showed up just once. This chain connects TRBV7-2 to TRBJ2-7; unclear D gene. The CDR3 is 14 amino acids. Germline CDR1 and CDR2: SGHTA and FQGNSA. Deletions cut 0 bases from V and 2 bases from J, with 8 bases between. The DNA of the CDR3 is TGTGCCAGCAGCTTAGCGCAGTCCCCCTACGAGCAGTACTTC. It yields the protein CASSLAQSPYEQYF.

The rearrangement links TRBV23-1 to TRBJ2-3; D possibly corresponds to TRBD2 (5 bases). TRBV23-1 is placed among ORFs of uncertain function. V was clipped by 4 bases and J by 5 bases, with 25 bases between them. This CDR3 contains 18 residues. CDR3 coding DNA: TGCGCCAGCAGTCTCAAGGCGCTCGGGATATACCTGGGAGATACGCAGTATTTT. It codes for CASSLKALGIYLGDTQYF.

V gene TRBV27 combines with J gene TRBJ2-7; 14 nucleotides match TRBD2. Germline loops: CDR1 MNHEY, CDR2 SMNVEV (reference sequence). Losses at the gene ends were 5 bases for V and 1 base for J; bases not matched to a gene: 1. This CDR3 region has 15 residues. DNA of the CDR3: TGTGCCAGCAGTAGGACTAGCGGGAGGTCCTACGAGCAGTACTTC. This gives the protein CASSRTSGRSYEQYF.

Written as DNA, the CDR3 is TGTGCCAGCAGCATCTTCCGACTAGCGGGGCCCTACAATGAGCAGTTCTTC. Encoded protein: CASSIFRLAGPYNEQFF. The chain links TRBV13 to TRBJ2-1; 11 bases are a match to TRBD2. Germline V lookup: CDR1 PRHDT, CDR2 FYEKMQ (reference sequence). The CDR3 is 17 amino acids. V was pared by 5 bases and J by 2 bases, with 8 bases of the junction left unmatched.

The chain joins TRBV14 to TRBJ1-1; the D is unclear. The CDR3 spans 13 residues. The germline V gene has CDR1 SGHDN and CDR2 FVKESK. Trimming stripped 0 bases from V and 3 bases from J, with 5 bases between. CDR3 nucleotide sequence: TGTGCCAGCAGCCAAGAGTTCTACACTGAAGCTTTCTTT. Amino acid sequence: CASSQEFYTEAFF.

The chain links TRBV23-1 to TRBJ2-3; D uncertain. TRBV23-1 is reported as an ORF; its role is uncertain. The CDR3 covers 13 residues. The ends were cut back, 4 bases at V and 3 bases at J, with 8 bases in the middle. CDR3 DNA: TGCGCCAGCAGTCCCCCCAGAACAGATACGCAGTATTTT. It yields the protein CASSPPRTDTQYF.

This rearrangement joins TRBV18 to TRBJ1-5, with a possible D match to TRBD1 (6 bases). CDR1 KGHSH and CDR2 LQKENI come from the germline V gene. Trimming left V 2 bases short and J 3 bases short, with 11 bases between. This CDR3 has 15 amino acids. In nucleotides, the CDR3 is TGTGCCAGCTCACCAGGGACAACTAACAATCAGCCCCAGCATTTT. Translation gives CASSPGTTNNQPQHF.

This clone was seen only once. This sequence joins TRBV29-1 and TRBJ2-7; D perhaps matches TRBD1 (6 bases). The V end lost 2 bases, the J end lost 7 bases, and 12 bases lay between the germline ends. The V gene's germline CDR1 is SQVTM and CDR2 ANQGSEA. The length of the CDR3 is 12 residues. The CDR3 reads CSVEPGDGEQYF. CDR3 in DNA: TGCAGCGTTGAACCAGGGGACGGAGAGCAGTACTTC.

This clone is termed medium-sized (0.01 to 0.1%). V usage is TRBV30 and J usage is TRBJ1-1; 7 bases line up with TRBD1. The CDR3 is 14 amino acids. Germline assignment: CDR1 GTSNPN and CDR2 SVGIG (reference sequence). The V gene end was trimmed by 2 bases and the J gene end by 1 base; junction bases not matched to a gene: 4. Written as DNA, the CDR3 is TGTGCCTGGAGTAGGCGGACAGGGAACACTGAAGCTTTCTTT. The encoded protein is CAWSRRTGNTEAFF.

CDR3 amino acids: CASSPPGQAPTQYF. CDR3 in DNA: TGTGCCAGCTCACCACCGGGACAGGCGCCTACCCAGTACTTC. This chain connects TRBV18 to TRBJ2-5, with 8 bases lining up with TRBD1. The CDR3 length is 14 residues. The J segment lost 8 bases and the V segment lost 0 bases, leaving 5 bases of the junction unmatched. CDR1 and CDR2 from the germline V gene are KGHSH and LQKENI.